The present entry profiles one TCR beta chain with its context. Its antigen is unknown. No clone much larger than this one lies a single base away; base qualities are absent. The immunoSEQ assay, a bias-controlled multiplex PCR using V- and J-specific primers, was used to amplify TCR beta CDR3 regions from genomic DNA. A second PCR step added a proprietary barcode and Illumina adapter sequences to the CDR3 amplicons. An Illumina MiSeq instrument was used to sequence the CDR3 libraries. On the study's bioinformatics: immunoSEQ Analyzer 3.0 was used for export and quality control, with R Bioconductor and Immunarch used for downstream analyses. Only productive rearrangements in the normalized downsampled data set went into calculating the repertoire metrics. Pathologically expanded clonotypes were defined as those larger than 5 templates in the normalized cohort. Repertoire diversity was measured with the Inverse Simpson Index. CMV-specificity analyses were carried out on the non-normalized data set to capture all clonotypes. TCRdb provides this immuneACCESS table in a form limited to in-frame rearrangements. Some clones are lacking; in checked studies, under half of them reflect an unresolved V gene, and why the rest are absent is not known. That table furnishes V, J and clone size, whereas the DNA furnished D and trimming. The sample table contains approximately 20,000 clones; only one count was recorded for around 85% of them. 14% to 15% of the sample comes from the top ten.

The sample is drawn from a study of T cell clonotyping in hematopoietic cell transplantation (dated by TCRdb to the early 2020s). Regarding the research as a whole: A total of 135 blood samples were collected in the study from some 37 consecutive transplant recipients and their related donors. Patient recruitment ran from 2015 to early 2017, and follow-up continued until September 2020 or death. Results and caveats for the whole study, not just this receptor: Broader TCR repertoire diversity after transplant was predicted by Inverse Simpson Index values from donors and from recipients before transplant. Sample size was limited, and cells were not sorted, so CD4 and CD8 repertoire contributions could not be separated. After transplant, TCR diversity in recipients dropped, and pathologically expanded clonotypes increased progressively from day 30 to day 180. Overlap with donor repertoires was found for only a small fraction of recipient repertoires, with over 95% found to appear de novo at the given depth.

Counted from cysteine to phenylalanine, this CDR3 has 14 amino acids. The CDR3 DNA has 42 bases and is translated from base 1. The germline V gene encodes CDR1 MNHEY and CDR2 SVGAGI. A distance of 12 bases separates the germline ends of V and J, which lose 8 bases and 0 bases respectively. Related transplant donors provided blood samples for TCR beta sequencing. Using Nuclei Lysis Solution, genomic DNA was extracted from unfractionated peripheral blood mononuclear cells that were either fresh or cryopreserved. Sequencing was performed on peripheral blood mononuclear cells. The TCR was taken from a man aged 55 to 70 in good health. Some clones in this sample may be carry-over from other donors' samples. The chain was built from TRBV6-5 and TRBJ2-3; the D region possibly corresponds to TRBD1 (6 bases align). The CDR3 region has the sequence CASGARGSTDTQYF. The nucleotides read TGTGCCAGCGGGGCCAGGGGTAGCACAGATACGCAGTATTTT.